This record covers a single T cell receptor (beta chain). Mismatch with germline at one junction end may stem from a read error. Original analysis: The assay estimated nucleated cells by amplifying reference gene primers. This table comes from immunoSEQ multiplex PCR, and its TCRdb copy is limited to in-frame clones, with some not included. D and trimming come from the DNA, and the V and J calls and clone size come from that table. This sample carries approximately 400,000 clones, 88% of them seen once, and the ten largest clones take roughly 12%. The germline gives CDR1 MNHNY, CDR2 SVGAGI (reference sequence). CDR3 length equals 10 residues. The sample comes from a study of blood T cell repertoires in COVID-19. At the level of the study: The analysed material was cDNA or gDNA that came from T cells, B-cell-depleted T cells, or PBMCs.

The TCR sequence derives from a woman in her forties or fifties with COVID-19, enrolled during active disease. The source material was peripheral blood. The chain joins TRBV6-6 to TRBJ1-2; D gene unclear. The CDR3 sequence is CASSEGATIF. The CDR3 coding sequence is TGTGCCAGCAGTGAGGGCGCTACGATCTTC.